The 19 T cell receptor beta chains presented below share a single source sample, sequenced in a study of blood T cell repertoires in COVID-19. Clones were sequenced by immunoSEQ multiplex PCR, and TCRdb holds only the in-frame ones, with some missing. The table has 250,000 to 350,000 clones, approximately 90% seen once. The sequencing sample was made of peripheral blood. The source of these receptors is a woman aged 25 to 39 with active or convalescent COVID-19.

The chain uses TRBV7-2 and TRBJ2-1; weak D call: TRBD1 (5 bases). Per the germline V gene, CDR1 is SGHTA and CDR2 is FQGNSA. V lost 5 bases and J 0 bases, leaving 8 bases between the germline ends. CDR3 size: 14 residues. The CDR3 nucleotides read TGTGCCAGCAGCCAAGGACACTCCTACAATGAGCAGTTCTTC. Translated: CASSQGHSYNEQFF.

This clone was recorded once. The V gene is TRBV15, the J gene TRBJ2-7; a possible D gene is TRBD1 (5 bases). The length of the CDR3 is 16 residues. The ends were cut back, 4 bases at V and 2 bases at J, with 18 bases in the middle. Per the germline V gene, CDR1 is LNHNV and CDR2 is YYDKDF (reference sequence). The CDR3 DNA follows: TGTGCCACCAGCAATGTCCTGGCAGGGAAAACCTACGAGCAGTACTTC. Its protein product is CATSNVLAGKTYEQYF.

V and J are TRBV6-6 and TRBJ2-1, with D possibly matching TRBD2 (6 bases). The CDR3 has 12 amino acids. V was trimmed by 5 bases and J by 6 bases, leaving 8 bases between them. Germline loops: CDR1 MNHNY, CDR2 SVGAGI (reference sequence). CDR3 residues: CASSPGGNEQFF. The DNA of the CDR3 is TGTGCCAGCAGTCCCGGGGGCAATGAGCAGTTCTTC.

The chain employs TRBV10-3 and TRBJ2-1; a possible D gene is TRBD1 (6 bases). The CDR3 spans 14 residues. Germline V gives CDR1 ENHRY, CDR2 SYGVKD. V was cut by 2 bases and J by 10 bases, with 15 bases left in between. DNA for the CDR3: TGTGCCATCAGTGAGAGATTAACCGGGACAGAGCAGTTCTTC. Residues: CAISERLTGTEQFF.

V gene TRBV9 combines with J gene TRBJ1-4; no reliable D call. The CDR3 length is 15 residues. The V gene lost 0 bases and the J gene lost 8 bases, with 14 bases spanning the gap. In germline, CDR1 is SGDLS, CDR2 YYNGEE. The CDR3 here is CASSVGPPGGEKLFF. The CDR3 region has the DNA TGTGCCAGCAGCGTAGGACCCCCAGGAGGGGAAAAACTGTTTTTT.

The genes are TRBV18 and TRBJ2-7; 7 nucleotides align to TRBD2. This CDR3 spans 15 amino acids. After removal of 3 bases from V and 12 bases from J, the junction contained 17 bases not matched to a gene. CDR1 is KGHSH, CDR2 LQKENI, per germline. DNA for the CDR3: TGTGCCAGCTCACCCGCCGCTGGGGAGGGCATCAATCCGTACTTC. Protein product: CASSPAAGEGINPYF.

The CDR3 sequence: CASSTRGSNEKLFF. The CDR3 DNA reads as TGTGCCAGCAGTACCAGGGGCTCGAATGAAAAACTGTTTTTT. The chain carries TRBV6-2 or TRBV6-3 and TRBJ1-4; possibly TRBD1 for D (6 bases). The CDR3 is 14 amino acids. Trimming pared 5 bases from V and 5 bases from J, leaving 12 bases between. CDR1 is MNHEY, CDR2 SVGEGT, per germline.

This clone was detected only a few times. The CDR3 coding sequence is TGTGCCAGCAGTTACGGGGGGTCCGCGGTGGAAAAACTGTTTTTT. As protein: CASSYGGSAVEKLFF. This chain connects TRBV6-2 or TRBV6-3 to TRBJ1-4; possibly TRBD1 for D (5 bases). CDR3 length: 15 amino acids. Germline V gene data show CDR1 as MNHEY and CDR2 as SVGEGT. Trimming removed 2 bases at V and 8 bases at J, with 15 bases between.

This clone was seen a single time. The CDR3 loop is CASTRWGEGGYTF. Written as DNA, the CDR3 is TGTGCCAGCACCCGTTGGGGGGAAGGCGGCTACACCTTC. This chain joins TRBV6-5 and TRBJ1-2; tentative D call: TRBD1 (5 bases). V lost 7 bases, J lost 8 bases, and 17 bases lay in between. The CDR3 is 13 amino acids. The germline V gene has CDR1 MNHEY and CDR2 SVGAGI.

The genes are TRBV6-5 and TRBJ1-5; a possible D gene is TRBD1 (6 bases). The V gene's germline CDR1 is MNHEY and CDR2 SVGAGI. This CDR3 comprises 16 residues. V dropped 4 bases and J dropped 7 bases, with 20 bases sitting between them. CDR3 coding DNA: TGTGCCAGCAGTTTAACCCGGACAGCCTGGCCCCAGCCCCAGCATTTT. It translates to CASSLTRTAWPQPQHF.

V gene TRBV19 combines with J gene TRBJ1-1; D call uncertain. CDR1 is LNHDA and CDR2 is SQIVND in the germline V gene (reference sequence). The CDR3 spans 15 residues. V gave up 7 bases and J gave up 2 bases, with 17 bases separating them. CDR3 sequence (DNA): TGTGCCAGTACCCCGGCCGCGGGGTTTAACACTGAAGCTTTCTTT. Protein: CASTPAAGFNTEAFF.

CDR3 loop: CASRGGATGELFF. Here the CDR3 DNA reads TGTGCCAGCAGGGGAGGAGCAACCGGGGAGCTGTTTTTT. The genes are TRBV6-5 and TRBJ2-2; perhaps TRBD2 as D (6 bases). Trimming left V 6 bases short and J 5 bases short, with 10 bases between. Germline CDR1 is MNHEY and CDR2 is SVGAGI. This CDR3 is 13 amino acids long.

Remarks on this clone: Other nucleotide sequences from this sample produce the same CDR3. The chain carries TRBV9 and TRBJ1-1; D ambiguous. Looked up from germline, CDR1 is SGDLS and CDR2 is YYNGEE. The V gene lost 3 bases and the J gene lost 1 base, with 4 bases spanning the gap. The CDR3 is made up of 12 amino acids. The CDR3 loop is CASSASNTEAFF. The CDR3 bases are TGTGCCAGCAGCGCCTCGAACACTGAAGCTTTCTTT.

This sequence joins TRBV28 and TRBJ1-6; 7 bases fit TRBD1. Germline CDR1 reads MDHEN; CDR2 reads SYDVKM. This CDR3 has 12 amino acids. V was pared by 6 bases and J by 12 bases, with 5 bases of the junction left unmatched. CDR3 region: CASRHRGRPLHF. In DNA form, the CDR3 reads TGTGCCAGCAGACACAGGGGCCGACCCCTCCACTTT.

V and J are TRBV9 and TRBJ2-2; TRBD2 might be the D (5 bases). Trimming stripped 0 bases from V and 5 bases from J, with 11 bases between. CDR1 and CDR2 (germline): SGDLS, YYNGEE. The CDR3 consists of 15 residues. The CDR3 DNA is TGTGCCAGCAGCGTAGGGTGGGGAGAAACCGGGGAGCTGTTTTTT. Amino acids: CASSVGWGETGELFF. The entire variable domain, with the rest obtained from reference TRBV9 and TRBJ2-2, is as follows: DSGVTQTPKHLITATGQRVTLRCSPRSGDLSVYWYQQSLDQGLQFLIQYYNGEERAKGNILERFSAQQFPDLHSELNLSSLELGDSALYFCASSVGWGETGELFFGEGSRLTVL.

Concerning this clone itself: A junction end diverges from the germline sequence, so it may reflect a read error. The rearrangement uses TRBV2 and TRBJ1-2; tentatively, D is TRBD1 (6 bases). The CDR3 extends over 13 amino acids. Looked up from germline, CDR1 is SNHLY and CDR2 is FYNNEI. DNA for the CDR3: TGTGCCAGCGGGTCTGCCAGGGGTTCGTCCTACAACTTC. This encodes CASGSARGSSYNF.

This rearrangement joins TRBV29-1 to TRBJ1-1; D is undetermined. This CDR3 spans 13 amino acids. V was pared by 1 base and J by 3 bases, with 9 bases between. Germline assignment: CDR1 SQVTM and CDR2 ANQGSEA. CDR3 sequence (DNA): TGCAGCGTTGAAGGCCAACGGGACACTGAAGCTTTCTTT. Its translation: CSVEGQRDTEAFF.

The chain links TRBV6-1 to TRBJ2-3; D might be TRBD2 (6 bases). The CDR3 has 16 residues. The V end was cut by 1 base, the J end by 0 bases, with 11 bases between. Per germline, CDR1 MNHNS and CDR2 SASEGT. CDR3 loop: CASSEVWGVSTDTQYF. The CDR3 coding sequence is TGTGCCAGCAGTGAAGTTTGGGGGGTCAGCACAGATACGCAGTATTTT.

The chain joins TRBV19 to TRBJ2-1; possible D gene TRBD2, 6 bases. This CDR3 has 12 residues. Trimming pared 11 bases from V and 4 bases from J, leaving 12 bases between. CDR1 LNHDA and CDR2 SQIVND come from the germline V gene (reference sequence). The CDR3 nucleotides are TGTGCCTGTCGGGACTGGTACAATGAGCAGTTCTTC. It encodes CACRDWYNEQFF.